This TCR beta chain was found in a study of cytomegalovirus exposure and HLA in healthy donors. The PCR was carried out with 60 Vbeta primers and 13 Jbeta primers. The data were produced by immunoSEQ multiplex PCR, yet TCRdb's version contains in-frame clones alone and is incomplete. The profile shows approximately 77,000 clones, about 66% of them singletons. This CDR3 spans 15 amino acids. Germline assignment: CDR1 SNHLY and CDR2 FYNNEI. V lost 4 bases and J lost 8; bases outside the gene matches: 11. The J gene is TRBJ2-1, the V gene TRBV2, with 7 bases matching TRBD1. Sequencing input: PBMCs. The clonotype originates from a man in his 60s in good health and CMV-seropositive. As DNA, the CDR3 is TGTGCCAGCAGTGGAAACAGGGGTGGCGGCGATGAGCAGTTCTTC. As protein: CASSGNRGGGDEQFF.